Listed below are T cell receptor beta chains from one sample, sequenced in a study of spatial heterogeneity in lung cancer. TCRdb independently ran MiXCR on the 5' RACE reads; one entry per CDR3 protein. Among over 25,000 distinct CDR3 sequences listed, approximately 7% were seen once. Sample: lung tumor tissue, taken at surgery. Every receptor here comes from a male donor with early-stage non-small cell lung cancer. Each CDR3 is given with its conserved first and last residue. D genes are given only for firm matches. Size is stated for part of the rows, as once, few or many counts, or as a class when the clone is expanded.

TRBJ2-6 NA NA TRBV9 TGTGCCAGCTCCTCACCCGCGGCCAACGTCCTGACTTTC CASSSPAANVLTF
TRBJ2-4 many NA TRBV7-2 TGTGCCAGCAGCTTAGGCACTGACGTCGCCAAAAACATTCAGTACTTC CASSLGTDVAKNIQYF
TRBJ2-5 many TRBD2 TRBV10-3 TGTGCCATCAGTTCACCGGGACTAGCTTCCCAAGAGACCCAGTACTTC CAISSPGLASQETQYF
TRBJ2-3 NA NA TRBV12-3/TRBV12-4 TGTGCCAGCAGTTTAGGCCTCTTAGTGGGGGCCGTCACAGATACGCAGTATTTT CASSLGLLVGAVTDTQYF
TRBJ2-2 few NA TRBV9 TGTGCCAGCAGCGTCTTTCAGACAATAGGGTACACCGGGGAGCTGTTTTTT CASSVFQTIGYTGELFF
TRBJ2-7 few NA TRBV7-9 TGTGCCAGCAGCTTAGCCGTCTACGAGCAGTACTTC CASSLAVYEQYF
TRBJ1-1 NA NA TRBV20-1 TGCAGTGCTAGAGACTCGGACGTTCCCACTGAAGCTTTCTTT CSARDSDVPTEAFF
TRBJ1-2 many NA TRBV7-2 TGTGCCAGCAGCCGAGATAGGCGGGAGGGCTACACCTTC CASSRDRREGYTF
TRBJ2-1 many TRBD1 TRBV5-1 TGCGCCAGCAGGACAGGGGGACACAATGAGCAGTTCTTC CASRTGGHNEQFF
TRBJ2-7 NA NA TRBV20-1 TGCAGTGCCCCGGACTACTACGAGCAGTACTTC CSAPDYYEQYF
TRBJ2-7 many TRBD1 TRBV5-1 TGCGCCAGCAGCTTGGGTGGGACAGGGGGCGAGCAGTACTTC CASSLGGTGGEQYF
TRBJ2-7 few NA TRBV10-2 TGCGCCAGCAGTACCAGCTCCTACGAGCAGTACTTC CASSTSSYEQYF
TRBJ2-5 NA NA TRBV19 TGTGCCAGTAGTATCGGCAGGGTCTATGAAGGGACCCAGTACTTC CASSIGRVYEGTQYF
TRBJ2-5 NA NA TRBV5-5 TGTGCCAGCAGCTTGGTCAAGGAGACCCAGTACTTC CASSLVKETQYF
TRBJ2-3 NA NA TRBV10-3 TGTGCCATCAGTGACCCTACAAGGGGTGCAGATACGCAGTATTTT CAISDPTRGADTQYF
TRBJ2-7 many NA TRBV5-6 TGTGCCAGCAGCCTGAACGGTCCCTACGAGCAGTACTTC CASSLNGPYEQYF
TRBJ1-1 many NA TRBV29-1 TGCAGCGCTAAATCGACAATGAACACTGAAGCTTTCTTT CSAKSTMNTEAFF
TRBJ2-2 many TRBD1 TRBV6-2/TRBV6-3 TGTGCCAGCAACGACAGGGGGCAAACCGGGGAGCTGTTTTTT CASNDRGQTGELFF
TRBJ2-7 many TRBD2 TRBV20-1 TGCAGTGCTAGAGACTGGACCGGGAGGAGGTCCTACGAGCAGTACTTC CSARDWTGRRSYEQYF
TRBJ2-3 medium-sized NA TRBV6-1 TGTGCCAGCAGTGGGCGGGCCCCGGATACGCAGTATTTT CASSGRAPDTQYF
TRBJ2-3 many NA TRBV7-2 TGTGCCAGCAGCGGTTGGGGGGCGGGTACGCAGTATTTT CASSGWGAGTQYF
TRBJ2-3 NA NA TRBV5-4 TGTGCCAGCAGCTTGCGGTCAGGGACAGATACGCAGTATTTT CASSLRSGTDTQYF
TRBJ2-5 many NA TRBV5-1 TGCGCCAGCAGCTACTTTCAGGACAGCCAAGAGACCCAGTACTTC CASSYFQDSQETQYF
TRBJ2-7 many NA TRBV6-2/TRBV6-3 TGTGCCAGCAGCCCGAAATCCTACGAGCAGTACTTC CASSPKSYEQYF
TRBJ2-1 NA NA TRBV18 TGTGCCAGCTCACCACCAGGGAGCTCCTACAATGAGCAGTTCTTC CASSPPGSSYNEQFF
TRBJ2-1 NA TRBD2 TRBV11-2 TGTGCCAGCAGCTTAGCGGGGGGGCCTCGCTATGAGCAGTTCTTC CASSLAGGPRYEQFF
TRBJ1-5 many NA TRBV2 TGTGCCAGCAGTCCTCTCGTAGGGGCGGTCAATCAGCCCCAGCATTTT CASSPLVGAVNQPQHF
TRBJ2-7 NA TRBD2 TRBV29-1 TGCAGCTCCAGAACCGGGGGGTACGAGCAGTACTTC CSSRTGGYEQYF